This TCR beta chain was documented in a study of CD4 T cells in relation to SARS-CoV-2 and coronaviruses. The V gene lost 5 bases and the J gene lost 0 bases, with 14 bases spanning the gap. Germline assignment: CDR1 SGHRS and CDR2 YFSETQ. The CDR3 loop spans 16 amino acids. Clones were read by immunoSEQ multiplex PCR, and TCRdb kept only the in-frame ones, dropping some. This table has about 65,000 clones, around 86% appearing once. CD4+ T cells from unexposed donors were obtained before the COVID-19 pandemic (2011-2018). Naive and memory CD4+ T cells were separated from cryopreserved PBMCs. Specimen: memory CD4+ T cells from PBMCs. V and J are TRBV5-1 and TRBJ1-4; D perhaps matches TRBD1 (5 bases). The TCR sequence derives from a human donor in good health. The CDR3 sequence: CASRDGDRSTNEKLFF. The CDR3 nucleotides are TGCGCCAGCAGAGACGGCGACAGATCAACTAATGAAAAACTGTTTTTT.